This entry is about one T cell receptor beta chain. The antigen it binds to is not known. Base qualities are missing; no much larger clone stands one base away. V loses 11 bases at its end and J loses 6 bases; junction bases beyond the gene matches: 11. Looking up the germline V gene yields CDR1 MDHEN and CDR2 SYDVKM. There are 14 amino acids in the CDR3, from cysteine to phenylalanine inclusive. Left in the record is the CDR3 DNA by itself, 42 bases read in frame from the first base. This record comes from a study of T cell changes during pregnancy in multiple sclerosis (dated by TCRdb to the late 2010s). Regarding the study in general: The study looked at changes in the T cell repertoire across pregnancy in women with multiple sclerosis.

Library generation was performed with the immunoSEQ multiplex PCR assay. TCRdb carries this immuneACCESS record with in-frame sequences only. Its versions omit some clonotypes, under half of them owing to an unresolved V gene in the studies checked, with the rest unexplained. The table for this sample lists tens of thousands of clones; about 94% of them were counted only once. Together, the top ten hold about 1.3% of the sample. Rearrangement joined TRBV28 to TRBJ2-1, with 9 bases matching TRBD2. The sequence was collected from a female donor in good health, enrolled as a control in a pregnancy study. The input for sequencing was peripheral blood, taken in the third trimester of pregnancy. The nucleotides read TGTGCCCTTACTGGCGGGAGGGCTTCCAATGAGCAGTTCTTC. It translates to CALTGGRASNEQFF.